The 24 T cell receptor beta chains below were found in one sample sequenced in a study of regulatory T cells in long-lasting Graves disease. The time point was: newly diagnosed GD, antithyroid drugs for less than 3 months. The TCR library used RNA extracted from PBMCs. Through Arm-PCR of CDR3 regions and iRepertoire HTBI primers, TCR beta libraries were built. One entry per CDR3 protein, called by TCRdb with MiXCR from the multiplex PCR reads. This sample has approximately 470,000 distinct CDR3 sequences, with 16% found just once. These data also featured in a second study, about T cells in Graves' hyperthyroidism and ophthalmopathy.

Here the sequenced sample was peripheral blood mononuclear cells (PBMCs), taken at new diagnosis, from a patient treated with antithyroid drugs. The origin of the receptors is a man in his forties or fifties with Graves disease.

This clonotype has ten or more counts. The chain's CDR3 is CASSLGSGYNEQFF. CDR3 coding DNA: TGTGCCAGCAGTTTGGGTAGCGGGTACAATGAGCAGTTCTTC. The chain uses TRBV28 and TRBJ2-1; 7 bases fit TRBD2. The trim removed 3 bases at V and 4 bases at J, leaving 3 bases unmatched. CDR1 MDHEN and CDR2 SYDVKM come from the germline V gene. The CDR3 has 14 residues.

The chain combines TRBV5-5 with TRBJ2-7; TRBD1 matches 9 bases. V was clipped by 4 bases and J by 2 bases; unmatched bases: 7. Germline-derived CDR1 and CDR2 are SGHKS and YYEKEE (reference sequence). The CDR3 covers 15 residues. The CDR3 DNA reads TGTGCCAGCAGCCATGGGGGGACAGGGCCCTACGAGCAGTACTTC. It translates to CASSHGGTGPYEQYF.

This clonotype was counted at least ten times. The rearrangement links TRBV12-3 or TRBV12-4 to TRBJ2-1; D not resolved. This CDR3 region has 12 residues. Trimming took off 6 bases at V and 6 bases at J, with 9 bases between the two ends. CDR3 nucleotide sequence: TGTGCCAGCAGCCTTCTAGGCAATGAGCAGTTCTTC. It is translated as CASSLLGNEQFF.

This clonotype appeared many times. The chain couples TRBV28 to TRBJ2-3; D not certain. The CDR3 sequence is 13 residues long. V lost 8 bases to trimming and J lost 4 bases, with 13 bases between them. Germline V gene lookup returns CDR1 MDHEN and CDR2 SYDVKM. The CDR3 DNA reads TGTGCCAGCGGGGTCGACCGTGCAGATACGCAGTATTTT. Its translation: CASGVDRADTQYF.

This clonotype has only a few counts. This chain connects TRBV6-1 to TRBJ1-5; 7 nucleotides match TRBD1. Germline V gene sequence: CDR1 MNHNS, CDR2 SASEGT. There are 17 residues in the CDR3. Germline trimming cut 3 bases from V and 0 bases from J; bases unmatched to any gene: 8. The DNA of the CDR3 is TGTGCCAGCAGTGACCCCTACAGGGGCTATAGCAATCAGCCCCAGCATTTT. It is translated as CASSDPYRGYSNQPQHF.

DNA of the CDR3: TGTGCCAGCAGTGAAGGGGACTTCGCTTCCTACGAGCAGTACTTC. This sequence encodes CASSEGDFASYEQYF. The V gene is TRBV6-1, the J gene TRBJ2-7, with D perhaps matching TRBD2 (6 bases). This CDR3 is 15 amino acids long. Per the germline V gene, CDR1 is MNHNS and CDR2 is SASEGT. Trimming pared 1 base from V and 1 base from J, leaving 11 bases between.

Regarding this clonotype: Given a much more abundant clone one base away, this may be a read error. V gene TRBV27 combines with J gene TRBJ2-7; TRBD1 agrees at 7 bases. V lost 6 bases to trimming and J lost 2 bases; unmatched junction nucleotides: 4. Germline lookup yields CDR1 MNHEY and CDR2 SMNVEV (reference sequence). The CDR3 has 13 residues. CDR3 residues: CASRLTGTYEQYF. Here the CDR3 DNA reads TGTGCCAGCAGATTGACAGGGACCTACGAGCAGTACTTC.

This clonotype was observed at least ten times. The J gene is TRBJ1-1, the V gene TRBV6-2 or TRBV6-3; D not certain. CDR3 length: 14 amino acids. The V gene's germline CDR1 is MNHEY and CDR2 SVGEGT. V was clipped by 5 bases and J by 5 bases, with 15 bases between them. Written as DNA, the CDR3 is TGTGCCAGCAGTGAACTTTTAACCAGGACTGAAGCTTTCTTT. It codes for CASSELLTRTEAFF.

The V call is TRBV6-1, the J call TRBJ2-7; D tentatively reads TRBD1 or TRBD2 (5 bases each). CDR1 is MNHNS and CDR2 is SASEGT in the germline V gene. V was trimmed by 6 bases and J by 2 bases, leaving 14 bases between them. The CDR3 length is 14 residues. In nucleotides, the CDR3 is TGTGCCAGCAGCCCAACCTGGGGACCCTACGAGCAGTACTTC. Protein product: CASSPTWGPYEQYF.

This clonotype has ten or more counts. The chain joins TRBV5-1 to TRBJ1-1, with TRBD1 matching 10 bases. Germline CDR1 is SGHRS and CDR2 is YFSETQ. After removal of 4 bases from V and 0 bases from J, the junction contained 9 bases not matched to a gene. The CDR3 runs 17 residues. This CDR3 reads CASSLPDRGDMNTEAFF. DNA for the CDR3: TGCGCCAGCAGCCTCCCGGACAGGGGGGACATGAACACTGAAGCTTTCTTT.

The sample holds many counts of this clonotype. The gene calls are TRBV20-1 and TRBJ2-3; 11 bases line up with TRBD2. Per the germline V gene, CDR1 is DFQATT and CDR2 is SNEGSKA (reference sequence). CDR3 length: 14 residues. V gave up 1 base and J gave up 4 bases; unmatched junction bases: 1. The CDR3 sequence is CSARGLAGPDTQYF. In nucleotides, the CDR3 is TGCAGTGCTAGAGGACTAGCGGGACCAGATACGCAGTATTTT.

This chain links TRBV13 with TRBJ2-5; TRBD1 matches 9 bases. The CDR3 runs to 14 residues. Trimming removed 5 bases from V and 8 bases from J; junction bases left unmatched: 9. Germline CDR1 and CDR2: PRHDT and FYEKMQ (reference sequence). CDR3 protein: CASSPSGQGLTQYF. CDR3 nucleotide sequence: TGTGCCAGCAGCCCCTCGGGACAGGGATTAACCCAGTACTTC.

This clonotype was seen once. The CDR3 spells CASSLSMGQGFEQYF. For the CDR3, the DNA is TGTGCCAGCAGTTTATCGATGGGACAGGGTTTCGAGCAGTACTTC. This chain uses TRBV27 with TRBJ2-7, with TRBD1 identical over 9 bases. CDR3 size: 15 residues. V gave up 0 bases and J gave up 6 bases; unmatched junction bases: 6. CDR1 is MNHEY, CDR2 SMNVEV, per germline (reference sequence).

This clonotype has a handful of counts. The J gene is TRBJ2-4, the V gene TRBV28; D gene uncertain. This CDR3 is 14 amino acids long. Germline V CDR1 and CDR2: MDHEN, SYDVKM. Between the trimmed V and J ends, which lost 5 bases and 6 bases, there was a span of 14 bases. Here the CDR3 reads CASSPPRGANIQYF. The CDR3 DNA reads as TGTGCCAGCAGTCCCCCCCGCGGAGCAAACATTCAGTACTTC.

This clonotype was seen a handful of times. V gene TRBV15 combines with J gene TRBJ1-4; D is perhaps TRBD1 (5 bases). Trimming removed 0 bases at V and 2 bases at J, with 10 bases between. Per the germline V gene, CDR1 is LNHNV and CDR2 is YYDKDF (reference sequence). The CDR3 is 16 residues long. Here the CDR3 reads CATSRDYGATNEKLFF. The DNA of the CDR3 is TGTGCCACCAGCAGAGATTATGGGGCCACTAATGAAAAACTGTTTTTT.

The CDR3 DNA reads as TGTGCCAGCAGCCGGGACACTTACTCTGGAAACACCATATATTTT. Amino acids: CASSRDTYSGNTIYF. The chain has TRBV12-3 or TRBV12-4 and TRBJ1-3, with TRBD1 as a possible D gene (6 bases). The CDR3 has 15 residues. The V end was cut by 6 bases, the J end by 0 bases, with 12 bases between.

At least ten counts were recorded for this clonotype. The chain employs TRBV7-3 and TRBJ2-5; possible D gene TRBD1, 5 bases. The length of the CDR3 is 13 residues. From germline, CDR1 is SGHTA and CDR2 FQGTGA. V lost 7 bases and J 5 bases, leaving 14 bases between the germline ends. The CDR3 is CASTLGVGETQYF. CDR3 DNA: TGTGCCAGCACCCTAGGGGTGGGGGAGACCCAGTACTTC.

V is TRBV5-1 and J is TRBJ1-1, with 8 bases lining up with TRBD1. J lost 1 base, V lost 0 bases, and 5 bases had no gene match. Germline CDR1 reads SGHRS; CDR2 reads YFSETQ. This CDR3 comprises 16 residues. CDR3 coding DNA: TGCGCCAGCAGCTTGGGGGCCAGGGGGCGGAACACTGAAGCTTTCTTT. Translation gives CASSLGARGRNTEAFF.

V gene TRBV19 combines with J gene TRBJ2-1; D is possibly TRBD2 (6 bases). CDR1 LNHDA and CDR2 SQIVND come from the germline V gene (reference sequence). V was clipped by 7 bases and J by 3 bases, with 19 bases between them. The CDR3 consists of 16 residues. CDR3 sequence reads: CASKPAASALYNEQFF. CDR3 bases: TGTGCCAGTAAGCCTGCGGCTAGCGCGCTCTACAATGAGCAGTTCTTC.

This clonotype was counted many times. The CDR3 DNA reads as TGTGCTAGTGGTTTGAGGTATTCGAGGGCCCAGTACTTC. As protein: CASGLRYSRAQYF. The gene calls are TRBV12-5 and TRBJ2-5; D might be TRBD2 (5 bases). CDR3 size: 13 residues. Germline values: CDR1 LGHNT, CDR2 FRNRAP. The V and J ends lost 2 bases and 9 bases respectively, with 13 bases between them.

As for this clonotype: A much more abundant neighbour one base away suggests this may be a read error. This chain joins TRBV2 and TRBJ2-3; 11 bases agree with TRBD1. This CDR3 is 13 amino acids long. Germline V CDR1 and CDR2: SNHLY, FYNNEI. The CDR3 DNA reads as TGTGCCAGCCGGACAGGGGGCACAGATGCGCAGTATTTT. As protein: CASRTGGTDAQYF.

This clonotype was detected only a few times. This sequence joins TRBV14 and TRBJ1-1; TRBD1 matches 8 bases. The trim removed 5 bases at V and 0 bases at J, leaving 5 bases unmatched. Germline V gene lookup returns CDR1 SGHDN and CDR2 FVKESK. CDR3 length equals 15 residues. CDR3 DNA sequence: TGTGCCAGCAGCGAAAGACAGGGGATGAACACTGAAGCTTTCTTT. Its protein is CASSERQGMNTEAFF. Together with reference TRBV14 and TRBJ1-1, the CDR3 gives the full variable domain: EAGVTQFPSHSVIEKGQTVTLRCDPISGHDNLYWYRRVMGKEIKFLLHFVKESKQDESGMPNNRFLAERTGGTYSTLKVQPAELEDSGVYFCASSERQGMNTEAFFGQGTRLTVV.

Concerning this clonotype: The junction and the germline gene differ at one end; a read error may be behind it. The chain employs TRBV28 and TRBJ2-7; 8 bases are a match to TRBD2. Looked up from germline, CDR1 is MDHEN and CDR2 is SYDVKM. CDR3 length equals 15 residues. CDR3 protein: CSSSERSGLARGQYF. The CDR3 DNA is TGTTCCAGCAGTGAACGGTCCGGACTAGCCCGCGGGCAGTACTTC. The full variable domain, completed using reference TRBV28 and TRBJ2-7, is DVKVTQSSRYLVKRTGEKVFLECVQDMDHENMFWYRQDPGLGLRLIYFSYDVKMKEKGDIPEGYSVSREKKERFSLILESASTNQTSMYLCSSSERSGLARGQYFGPGTRLTVT.

For this clonotype: It may be a read error: a sequence one base away is much more abundant. The chain recombines TRBV30 with TRBJ2-7; possible D gene TRBD1, 6 bases. This CDR3 has 13 amino acids. CDR1 and CDR2 (germline): GTSNPN, SVGIG (reference sequence). Trimming stripped 4 bases from V and 6 bases from J, with 16 bases between. This CDR3 is CAWTGTPNVEQYF. The CDR3 nucleotides read TGTGCCTGGACCGGGACACCCAATGTCGAGCAGTACTTC.